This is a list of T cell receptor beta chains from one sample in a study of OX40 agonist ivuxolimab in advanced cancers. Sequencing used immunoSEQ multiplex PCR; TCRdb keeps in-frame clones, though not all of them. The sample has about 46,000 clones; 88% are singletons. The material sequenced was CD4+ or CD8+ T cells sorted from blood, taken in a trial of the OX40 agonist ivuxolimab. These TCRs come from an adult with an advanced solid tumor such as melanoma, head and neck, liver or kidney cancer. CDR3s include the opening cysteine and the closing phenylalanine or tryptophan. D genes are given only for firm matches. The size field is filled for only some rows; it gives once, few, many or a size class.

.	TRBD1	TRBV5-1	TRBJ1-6	CASSRDRTGGGSPLHF	TGCGCCAGCAGTCGCGACCGGACAGGGGGCGGTTCACCCCTCCACTTT
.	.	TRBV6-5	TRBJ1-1	CASSFDRTNTEAFF	TGTGCCAGCAGTTTCGACCGTACTAACACTGAAGCTTTCTTT
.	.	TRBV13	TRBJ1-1	CASSFTGTLNTEAFF	TGTGCCAGCAGCTTTACCGGGACACTGAACACTGAAGCTTTCTTT
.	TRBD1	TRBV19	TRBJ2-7	CASSTRTGYLEQYF	TGTGCCAGTAGTACGAGGACAGGGTATCTAGAGCAGTACTTC
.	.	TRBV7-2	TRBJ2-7	CASSLKGLMYEQYF	TGTGCCAGCAGCTTAAAGGGGCTTATGTACGAGCAGTACTTC
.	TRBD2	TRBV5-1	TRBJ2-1	CASSRTSGLHSEQFF	TGCGCCAGCAGCAGGACTAGCGGCCTACATAGTGAGCAGTTCTTC
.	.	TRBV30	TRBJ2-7	CAWSLPGGGPGEQYF	TGTGCCTGGAGTCTCCCTGGTGGGGGGCCGGGCGAGCAGTACTTC
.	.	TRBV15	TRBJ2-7	CATSRGAGEQYF	TGTGCCACCAGCAGGGGGGCTGGCGAGCAGTACTTC
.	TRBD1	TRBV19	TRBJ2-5	CVIRDRETQYF	TGTGTGATTAGGGACAGGGAGACCCAGTACTTC
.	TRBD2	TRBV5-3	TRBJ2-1	CARSLGGRAGNEQFF	TGTGCCAGAAGCTTGGGCGGGAGAGCGGGCAATGAGCAGTTCTTC
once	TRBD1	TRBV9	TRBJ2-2	CASSVLTGAGELFF	TGTGCCAGCAGCGTCTTAACAGGGGCCGGGGAGCTGTTTTTT
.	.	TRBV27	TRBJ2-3	CASSLTPLSTDTQYF	TGTGCCAGCAGTTTAACCCCTCTGAGCACAGATACGCAGTATTTT
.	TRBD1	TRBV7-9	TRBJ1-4	CASSQAAGTGFQKLFF	TGTGCCAGCAGCCAGGCTGCCGGGACAGGGTTTCAAAAACTGTTTTTT
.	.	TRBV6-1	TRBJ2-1	CASSEAGPQFF	TGTGCCAGCAGTGAGGCGGGCCCCCAGTTCTTC
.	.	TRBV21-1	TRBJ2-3	CASSKVAGAADTQYF	TGTGCCAGCAGCAAAGTAGCGGGAGCAGCAGATACGCAGTATTTT
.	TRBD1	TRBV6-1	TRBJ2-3	CASVTGAGTDTQYF	TGTGCCAGCGTAACAGGGGCGGGCACAGATACGCAGTATTTT
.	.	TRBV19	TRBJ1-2	CASSTRQYGYTF	TGTGCCAGTAGTACAAGACAGTATGGCTACACCTTC
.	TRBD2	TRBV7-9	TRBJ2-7	CASTNRPGGISYEQYF	TGTGCCAGCACTAATCGCCCGGGGGGGATCTCCTACGAGCAGTACTTC
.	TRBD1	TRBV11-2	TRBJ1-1	CASSHRWDRGTEAFF	TGTGCCAGCAGCCATAGGTGGGACAGAGGCACTGAAGCTTTCTTT
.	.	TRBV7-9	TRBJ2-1	CASSFTVHEQFF	TGTGCCAGCAGCTTCACGGTCCATGAGCAGTTCTTC
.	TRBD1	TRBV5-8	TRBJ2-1	CASSLRTGGSNEQFF	TGTGCCAGCAGCTTGCGGACAGGGGGTTCCAATGAGCAGTTCTTC
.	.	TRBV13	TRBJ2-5	CASLRRNGVPETQYF	TGTGCCTCCCTGAGGAGGAACGGGGTCCCGGAGACCCAGTACTTC
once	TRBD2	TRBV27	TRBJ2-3	CASSLNRLAGGYTQYF	TGTGCCAGCAGTTTAAACCGGCTAGCGGGAGGTTATACGCAGTATTTT
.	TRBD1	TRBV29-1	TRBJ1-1	CSVDRQGATEAFF	TGCAGCGTTGATAGGCAGGGGGCGACTGAAGCTTTCTTT
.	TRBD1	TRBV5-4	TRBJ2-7	CASSGQGISYEQYF	TGTGCCAGCAGCGGACAGGGGATTTCCTACGAGCAGTACTTC
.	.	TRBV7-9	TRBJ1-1	CASSSLGGRTEAFF	TGTGCCAGCAGCTCCCTAGGGGGACGGACTGAAGCTTTCTTT
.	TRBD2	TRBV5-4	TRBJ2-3	CASSLGLAGVDTQYF	TGTGCCAGCAGCTTGGGACTAGCGGGAGTAGATACGCAGTATTTT
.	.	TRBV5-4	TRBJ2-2	CASQEGSMSTGELFF	TGTGCCAGCCAGGAGGGGAGTATGAGTACCGGGGAGCTGTTTTTT
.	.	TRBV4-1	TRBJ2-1	CASSQPLRRGEDNEQFF	TGCGCCAGCAGCCAACCCCTGAGGCGCGGGGAGGACAATGAGCAGTTCTTC
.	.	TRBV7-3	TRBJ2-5	CASSLSVGETQYF	TGTGCCAGCAGCTTAAGCGTGGGGGAGACCCAGTACTTC
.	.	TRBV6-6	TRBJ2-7	CASSYGGHEQYF	TGTGCCAGCAGTTACGGGGGCCACGAGCAGTACTTC
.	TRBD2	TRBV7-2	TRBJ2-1	CASSPSSTSGGYNEQFF	TGTGCCAGCAGCCCGAGCTCGACTAGCGGGGGTTACAATGAGCAGTTCTTC
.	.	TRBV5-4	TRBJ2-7	CASSLGGTDVYEQYF	TGTGCCAGCAGCTTGGGCGGGACAGACGTCTACGAGCAGTACTTC
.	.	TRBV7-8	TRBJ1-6	CASSLSGLNSPLHF	TGTGCCAGCAGCTTATCAGGGCTTAATTCACCCCTCCACTTT
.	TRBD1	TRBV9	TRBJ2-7	CASSPTQGANYEQYF	TGTGCCAGCAGCCCAACACAGGGGGCCAATTACGAGCAGTACTTC
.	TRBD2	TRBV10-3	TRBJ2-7	CAISDVTSGRLEQYF	TGTGCCATCAGTGATGTAACTAGCGGGAGGCTCGAGCAGTACTTC
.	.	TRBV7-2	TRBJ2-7	CASSLYGFSYEQYF	TGTGCCAGCAGCTTATACGGGTTTTCCTACGAGCAGTACTTC